This TCR beta chain was captured in a study of T cell responses to AZD1222 COVID-19 vaccine. Germline V gene data show CDR1 as MNHEY and CDR2 as SVGAGI. Trimming cost V 2 bases and J 8 bases, with 9 bases left between them. This CDR3 region has 12 residues. Notes on this clone: The antigen is not known.

Study findings and constraints: Increased Spike-specific TCR breadth and depth were observed after two AZD1222 doses. Reports say nearly half of spike-specific TCRs go after unmutated variant regions. Across the whole spike, CD4 TCRs peaked at regions 160-218 and 743-854. Donors were mostly white British, more females; clonal diversity possibly underestimated.

The protocol was immunoSEQ multiplex PCR, while the TCRdb copy is restricted to in-frame clones and leaves out a portion. The sample holds around 88,000 clones, approximately 89% seen once. This sequence joins TRBV6-5 and TRBJ1-2, with D possibly being TRBD1 (5 bases). This sequence originates from an adult in good health. The sample in question was peripheral blood, obtained on day 0 of MenACWY control vaccination. The CDR3 DNA reads as TGTGCCAGCAGTTACAGGGGATTCGGCTACACCTTC. As protein: CASSYRGFGYTF.